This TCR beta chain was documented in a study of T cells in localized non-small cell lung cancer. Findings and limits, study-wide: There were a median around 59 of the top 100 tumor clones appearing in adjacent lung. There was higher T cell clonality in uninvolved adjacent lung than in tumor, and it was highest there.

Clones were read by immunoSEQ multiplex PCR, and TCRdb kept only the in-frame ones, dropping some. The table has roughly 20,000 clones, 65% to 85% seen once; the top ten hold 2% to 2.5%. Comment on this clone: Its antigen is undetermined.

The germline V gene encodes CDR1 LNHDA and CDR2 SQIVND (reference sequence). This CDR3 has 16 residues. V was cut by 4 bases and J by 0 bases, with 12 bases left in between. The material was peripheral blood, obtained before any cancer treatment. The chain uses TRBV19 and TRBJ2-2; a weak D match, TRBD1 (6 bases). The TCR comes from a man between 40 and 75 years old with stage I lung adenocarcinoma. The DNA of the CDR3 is TGTGCCAGTAGTAGATATCAGGGGTCGAACACCGGGGAGCTGTTTTTT. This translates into CASSRYQGSNTGELFF.